This passage covers 15 T cell receptor beta chains from one sample sequenced in a study of control samples from healthy donors and cancer patients. Sequenced by immunoSEQ multiplex PCR; TCRdb stores in-frame clones only, minus some. This sample has 100,000 or so clones, with 83% found just once. Specimen: blood. The receptors derive from a woman aged 45-65 years in good health.

The chain couples TRBV7-6 to TRBJ2-7; 12 bases map to TRBD2. The V segment lost 1 base and the J segment 1 base; nucleotides outside the gene matches: 5. In germline, CDR1 is SGHVS, CDR2 FNYEAQ. CDR3 length: 17 amino acids. The CDR3: CASSLGAGTSGSYEQYF. Here the CDR3 DNA reads TGTGCCAGCAGCTTAGGAGCGGGGACTAGCGGGTCCTACGAGCAGTACTTC.

The table lists this clone with many counts. The chain carries TRBV6-5 and TRBJ1-4; no reliable D call. Germline values: CDR1 MNHEY, CDR2 SVGAGI. The CDR3 is 14 residues long. Trimming took off 5 bases at V and 5 bases at J, with 12 bases between the two ends. CDR3 DNA: TGTGCCAGCAGTACCGGGATGAGGAATGAAAAACTGTTTTTT. Its translation is CASSTGMRNEKLFF.

CDR3 nucleotide sequence: TGTGCCAGCAGCCCCTCGGTGGGGACAGATACGCAGTATTTT. Protein product: CASSPSVGTDTQYF. This sequence joins TRBV3-1 (or the pseudogene TRBV3-2) and TRBJ2-3; D is undetermined. This CDR3 spans 14 amino acids. The germline V gene encodes CDR1 LGHDT and CDR2 YNNKEL (reference sequence). Trimming cost V 4 bases and J 3 bases, with 11 bases left between them.

The rearrangement uses TRBV5-1 and TRBJ2-3, with no clear D. The CDR3 spans 11 residues. The germline CDR1 and CDR2 sequences are SGHRS and YFSETQ. V lost 4 bases, J lost 14 bases, and 14 bases lay in between. CDR3 bases: TGCGCCAGCAGCGGGGAAGGCCGGCGGTATTTT. This encodes CASSGEGRRYF.

The J gene is TRBJ1-2, the V gene TRBV18; D gene uncertain. Looked up from germline, CDR1 is KGHSH and CDR2 is LQKENI. The germline V and J ends were trimmed by 6 bases and 0 bases, with 8 bases remaining between them. This CDR3 has 13 amino acids. The CDR3 protein is CASSVNPNYGYTF. In DNA form, the CDR3 reads TGTGCCAGCTCCGTCAACCCTAACTATGGCTACACCTTC. The whole variable domain, remainder taken from reference TRBV18 and TRBJ1-2, is NAGVMQNPRHLVRRRGQEARLRCSPMKGHSHVYWYRQLPEEGLKFMVYLQKENIIDESGMPKERFSAEFPKEGPSILRIQQVVRGDSAAYFCASSVNPNYGYTFGSGTRLTVV.

The chain joins TRBV14 to TRBJ2-3; D unclear. V lost 6 bases and J 4 bases, leaving 14 bases between the germline ends. The CDR3 is 14 amino acids. The germline V gene encodes CDR1 SGHDN and CDR2 FVKESK. CDR3 nucleotides: TGTGCCAGCAGAGGTAACAGCGCGGCAGATACGCAGTATTTT. Translating gives CASRGNSAADTQYF.

The chain recombines TRBV4-3 with TRBJ1-5, with D uncertain. The V gene lost 0 bases and the J gene lost 8 bases, with 5 bases spanning the gap. The CDR3 contains 12 residues. Germline CDR1 and CDR2: LGHNA and YSLEER. The CDR3, as DNA: TGCGCCAGCAGCCAAGATGGGGAGCCCCAGCATTTT. Protein: CASSQDGEPQHF.

In the case of this clone: One end of the junction varies from germline; a read error may be responsible. The sample contains more than one DNA sequence encoding this CDR3. The J gene is TRBJ1-1, the V gene TRBV27; no clear D gene. Germline V gene data show CDR1 as MNHEY and CDR2 as SMNVEV (reference sequence). This CDR3 contains 15 residues. CDR3 loop: CASSLYSGRNTEAFF. The CDR3 coding sequence is TGTGCCAGCAGTTTATATTCGGGTAGGAACACTGAGGCTTTCTTT.

CDR3 in amino acids: CASSQDNLKETQYF. In nucleotides, the CDR3 is TGCGCCAGCAGCCAAGATAACCTGAAAGAGACCCAGTACTTC. The chain links TRBV4-1 to TRBJ2-5; D gene uncertain. From germline, CDR1 is MGHRA and CDR2 YSYEKL. The CDR3 sequence is 14 residues long. Trimming left V 0 bases short and J 3 bases short, with 8 bases between.

A single count supports this clone. The chain recombines TRBV30 with TRBJ2-1; maybe TRBD1 (5 bases). Germline V gives CDR1 GTSNPN, CDR2 SVGIG (reference sequence). The CDR3 spans 15 residues. V was cut by 0 bases and J by 1 base, with 10 bases left in between. The CDR3 protein is CAWSVGGQSYNEQFF. CDR3 nucleotide sequence: TGTGCCTGGAGTGTCGGTGGACAATCCTACAATGAGCAGTTCTTC.

This clone occurred many times. This chain links TRBV9 with TRBJ2-6; possible D gene TRBD1, 6 bases. The germline V gene encodes CDR1 SGDLS and CDR2 YYNGEE. The CDR3 runs 15 residues. V lost 3 bases to trimming and J lost 2 bases, with 9 bases between them. CDR3 coding DNA: TGTGCCAGCAGCGGCAGGGGTGCTGGGGCCAACGTCCTGACTTTC. This encodes CASSGRGAGANVLTF.

V gene TRBV7-2 combines with J gene TRBJ1-3; 12 positions match TRBD1. Germline V lookup: CDR1 SGHTA, CDR2 FQGNSA. This CDR3 region has 19 residues. V shed 4 bases, J shed 1 base, and the junction held 11 bases outside the gene matches. The CDR3 reads CASSSPGTGGSFSGNTIYF. CDR3 DNA: TGTGCCAGCAGCTCCCCCGGGACAGGGGGCTCTTTTTCTGGAAACACCATATATTTT.

This rearrangement joins TRBV7-9 to TRBJ1-2; possibly TRBD1 for D (6 bases). Germline CDR1 SEHNR, CDR2 FQNEAQ (reference sequence). Trimming removed 5 bases at V and 2 bases at J, with 18 bases between. This CDR3 has 16 residues. The CDR3 loop reads CASSQLGGFVNYGYTF. Written as DNA, the CDR3 is TGTGCCAGCAGCCAACTAGGGGGATTTGTGAACTATGGCTACACCTTC.

This chain links TRBV3-1 (or the pseudogene TRBV3-2) with TRBJ1-2; 7 nucleotides line up with TRBD1. Germline V gene data show CDR1 as LGHDT and CDR2 as YNNKEL (reference sequence). V was pared by 0 bases and J by 1 base, with 5 bases of the junction left unmatched. The CDR3 has 16 residues. CDR3 nucleotide sequence: TGTGCCAGCAGCCAAGAGACGTACAGGGGTAACTATGGCTACACCTTC. The encoded protein is CASSQETYRGNYGYTF.

V gene TRBV3-1 (or the pseudogene TRBV3-2) combines with J gene TRBJ2-3; D may be TRBD2 (6 bases). Deletions cut 4 bases from V and 1 base from J, with 9 bases between. CDR3 length equals 14 residues. Germline CDR1 reads LGHDT; CDR2 reads YNNKEL (reference sequence). CDR3 residues: CASSPGARTDTQYF. DNA of the CDR3: TGTGCCAGCAGCCCGGGAGCTCGCACAGATACGCAGTATTTT.